The 4 T cell receptor beta chains given below trace back to one sample, sequenced in a study of T cell responses to AZD1222 COVID-19 vaccine. Profiled with immunoSEQ multiplex PCR; TCRdb holds only in-frame clones, not every one. The profile covers about 120,000 clones, with about 93% appearing a single time and around 5.1% taken by the ten largest. This specimen consisted of peripheral blood, obtained 28 days after the second AZD1222 dose. The receptors were sampled from an adult who received the AZD1222 COVID-19 vaccine.

V usage is TRBV10-3 and J usage is TRBJ1-6; possible D gene TRBD1, 6 bases. Deletions cut 5 bases from V and 9 bases from J, with 20 bases between. Per the germline V gene, CDR1 is ENHRY and CDR2 is SYGVKD. The CDR3 has 16 amino acids. The CDR3 DNA is TGTGCCATCAGTAGAAGGAAAGACAGGCTAGCTTCACCCCTCCACTTT. Amino acids: CAISRRKDRLASPLHF.

This clone was seen a handful of times. The CDR3 protein is CASSPLGPNYGYTF. DNA of the CDR3: TGTGCCAGCAGCCCCTTGGGTCCTAACTATGGCTACACCTTC. This chain connects TRBV5-6 to TRBJ1-2, with D unclear. Trimming took 4 bases from V and 0 from J, leaving 10 bases between them. The CDR3 is 14 amino acids. The germline gives CDR1 SGHDT, CDR2 YYEEEE.

The sample holds a few counts of this clone. The same CDR3 also results from other DNA sequences found in this sample. The V call is TRBV9, the J call TRBJ1-3, with 11 positions matching TRBD1. V lost 2 bases, J lost 3 bases, and 1 base stayed unmatched. The CDR3 has 15 amino acids. Germline lookup yields CDR1 SGDLS and CDR2 YYNGEE. CDR3 nucleotide sequence: TGTGCCAGCAGCGTTGGGACAGGGGGTGGAAACACCATATATTTT. Translation gives CASSVGTGGGNTIYF.

The chain joins TRBV27 to TRBJ1-5; D remains unclear. The CDR3 has 13 amino acids. Germline values: CDR1 MNHEY, CDR2 SMNVEV (reference sequence). V lost 2 bases and J 5 bases, leaving 7 bases between the germline ends. CDR3 in DNA: TGTGCCAGCAGTTTAGCCCCACATCAGCCCCAGCATTTT. This encodes CASSLAPHQPQHF.